A selection of T cell receptor beta chains follows, all from one sample in a study of cytomegalovirus exposure and HLA in healthy donors. Produced via immunoSEQ multiplex PCR; TCRdb's table is partial and in-frame only. The sample lists about 150,000 clones; around 72% were seen once. Sequenced material: PBMCs. These receptors all stem from a man aged 18 to 29 in good health and CMV-seropositive. Each CDR3 is given with its conserved first and last residue. Fields, in order: V gene, J gene, clone size, D gene, CDR3 DNA, CDR3 protein. A D gene is named only where the DNA matches it firmly. Some rows have no size entry. The others give once, few or many, or a class for an expanded clone.

>TRBV7-9|TRBJ1-1|few|TRBD1
TGTGCCAGCAGCTACGGGACAGGCGCCACTGAAGCTTTCTTT
CASSYGTGATEAFF
>TRBV14|TRBJ2-7|NA|NA
TGTGCCAGCAGCCATAACACAGCCCCCTACGAGCAGTACTTC
CASSHNTAPYEQYF
>TRBV25-1|TRBJ2-7|NA|TRBD1
TGTGCCAGCAGTGGACAGGGGAGCGAGCAGTACTTC
CASSGQGSEQYF
>TRBV11-2|TRBJ2-5|few|TRBD2
TGTGCCAGCAGCTTAGGCGGGGGGGTGCGAGAGACCCAGTACTTC
CASSLGGGVRETQYF
>TRBV11-3|TRBJ2-5|NA|NA
TGTGCCAGCAGCTACTCCAGGGGCGAAGAGACCCAGTACTTC
CASSYSRGEETQYF
>TRBV28|TRBJ2-2|few|NA
TGTGCCAGCAGTTTAGGCGGGGTAAACACCGGGGAGCTGTTTTTT
CASSLGGVNTGELFF
>TRBV11-2|TRBJ2-1|few|TRBD2
TGTGCCAGCAGCTTACGGGGGAGCGGGGGACTCTCCTACAATGAGCAGTTCTTC
CASSLRGSGGLSYNEQFF
>TRBV7-9|TRBJ1-2|NA|NA
TGTGCCAGCAGATCGGGGCAGGGGAATGGCTACACCTTC
CASRSGQGNGYTF
>TRBV13|TRBJ1-2|NA|TRBD1
TGTGCCAGCAGCTTAGGACAGGGGGCATACTATGGCTACACCTTC
CASSLGQGAYYGYTF
>TRBV6-1|TRBJ2-7|few|NA
TGTGCCAGCAGTCTCGGGTCAACACTCTACGAGCAGTACTTC
CASSLGSTLYEQYF
>TRBV15|TRBJ1-4|NA|NA
TGTGCCACCAGCAAACATACCAGGGCAACTAATGAAAAACTGTTTTTT
CATSKHTRATNEKLFF
>TRBV9|TRBJ2-3|NA|NA
TGTGCCAGCAGCGCAGAGGGTTTTTTCACAGATACGCAGTATTTT
CASSAEGFFTDTQYF
>TRBV18|TRBJ2-5|NA|NA
TGTGCCAGCTCCCCTCGGGCAGGGGAGGAGACCCAGTACTTC
CASSPRAGEETQYF
>TRBV11-3|TRBJ1-1|few|NA
TGTGCCAGCAGCTACTCGGCGACAGGTGAAGCTTTCTTT
CASSYSATGEAFF
>TRBV9|TRBJ2-7|NA|TRBD2
TGTGCCAGCAGCGTAGAGCCCGGCCTAGCGGGAGTTCCGTACTTC
CASSVEPGLAGVPYF
>TRBV27|TRBJ2-5|NA|TRBD1
TGTGCCAGCAGTCCCAAGACAGGGGGCCAAGAGACCCAGTACTTC
CASSPKTGGQETQYF
>TRBV9|TRBJ2-2|NA|NA
TGTGCCAGCAGCGTGCTACGGGAGTGGCAGACCGGGGAGCTGTTTTTT
CASSVLREWQTGELFF
>TRBV2|TRBJ2-7|NA|TRBD1
TGTGCCAGCAGTGTCGGGACAGGGGGCTTCCCGCAGTACTTC
CASSVGTGGFPQYF
>TRBV6-5|TRBJ2-7|NA|TRBD2
TGTGCCAGCAGTTCCAAGGGCAGCGGGGGACCCTACGAGCAGTACTTC
CASSSKGSGGPYEQYF
>TRBV9|TRBJ1-6|NA|NA
TGTGCCAGCAGCTACGGGATAGGGGGACCGACCCCACCCCTCCACTTT
CASSYGIGGPTPPLHF
>TRBV5-6|TRBJ1-4|once|TRBD1
TGTGCCAGCAGCTTTACAGGGGTAGAGGAAAAACTGTTTTTT
CASSFTGVEEKLFF
>TRBV5-4|TRBJ2-2|once|TRBD1
TGTGCCAGCAGTAAGACAGGGGGTGGTACCGGGGAGCTGTTTTTT
CASSKTGGGTGELFF
>TRBV29-1|TRBJ1-1|NA|TRBD1
TGCAGCGCCCTGGACAGGGGGCGCACTGAAGCTTTCTTT
CSALDRGRTEAFF
>TRBV7-8|TRBJ2-7|few|NA
TGTGCCAGCCAGTCTCGGGCCTACGAGCAGTACTTC
CASQSRAYEQYF
>TRBV5-1|TRBJ2-2|NA|TRBD2
TGCGCCAGCAGCTGGAGACTAGCGGGGGACGGCGGGGAGCTGTTTTTT
CASSWRLAGDGGELFF
>TRBV6-5|TRBJ2-5|NA|NA
TGTGCCAGCAGTTACTCGATGACACAAGAGACCCAGTACTTC
CASSYSMTQETQYF
>TRBV19|TRBJ1-1|NA|TRBD1
TGTGCCAGTAGTTTCCGGGGGACAGGGGGCGGCTGGAGCACTGAAGCTTTCTTT
CASSFRGTGGGWSTEAFF
>TRBV5-1|TRBJ2-7|NA|TRBD1
TGCGCCAGCAGCCTGATGGGGACAGGGGACGAGCAGTACTTC
CASSLMGTGDEQYF
>TRBV7-9|TRBJ1-6|NA|NA
TGTGCCAGCAGCTTAGGATCGAGCAATTCACCCCTCCACTTT
CASSLGSSNSPLHF
>TRBV7-3|TRBJ2-1|few|TRBD2
TGTGCCAGCAGCTTAGGGAGGTGGGAGGGTAGGAACAATGAGCAGTTCTTC
CASSLGRWEGRNNEQFF
>TRBV7-3|TRBJ2-2|NA|NA
TGTGCCAGCAGATCGACAGCGATACCCGGGGAGCTGTTTTTT
CASRSTAIPGELFF
>TRBV2|TRBJ1-1|few|NA
TGTGCCAGCAGGGCCGGGATTGAAGCTTTCTTT
CASRAGIEAFF
>TRBV6-1|TRBJ2-7|NA|NA
TGTGCCAGCAGTGAAGGAGTGGCGCGGGGCTACGAGCAGTACTTC
CASSEGVARGYEQYF